The rows below give T cell receptor beta chains drawn from one sample of a study of blood T cells in healthy people across ages. From the 5' RACE reads, TCRdb called clonotypes with MiXCR, one entry per CDR3 protein. The sample consists of about 1.5 million distinct CDR3 sequences, roughly 40% of them appearing once. Sequences were obtained from blood. These receptors were collected from a woman between 18 and 29 years old in good health. Each CDR3 is given with its conserved first and last residue. D genes are given only for firm matches. Size is stated for part of the rows, as once, few or many counts, or as a class when the clone is expanded.

TRBV7-2,-,TRBJ2-1,-,TGTGCCAGCAGCCGGAAGGGGGGCCCCTACAATGAGCAGTTCTTC,CASSRKGGPYNEQFF
TRBV6-6,-,TRBJ2-1,-,TGTGCCAGCAGTTACGAGGGGAGTTACTTGGTCAATGAGCAGTTCTTC,CASSYEGSYLVNEQFF
TRBV4-1,TRBD2,TRBJ2-3,-,TGCGCCAGCAGCCAGGGCCAGTGGCGGGAGGCCACAGATACGCAGTATTTT,CASSQGQWREATDTQYF
TRBV12-3/TRBV12-4,-,TRBJ1-1,-,TGTGCCAGCAGGTTCGACAGGTTCACTGAAGCTTTCTTT,CASRFDRFTEAFF
TRBV18,-,TRBJ2-5,few,TGTGCCAGCTCACCCAACCGGGACTCCCTCAAGACCCAGTACTTC,CASSPNRDSLKTQYF
TRBV4-2,-,TRBJ2-7,few,TGTGCCAGCAGCCAAGTTACTAGCCGTGAGCAGTACTTC,CASSQVTSREQYF
TRBV9,-,TRBJ1-5,-,TGTGCCAGCAGCGGCATATATAGCAATCAGCCCCAGCATTTT,CASSGIYSNQPQHF
TRBV20-1,-,TRBJ2-7,-,TGCAGTGCTAGAGATCTCCGGACCTACAATAATGAGCAGTACTTC,CSARDLRTYNNEQYF
TRBV28,-,TRBJ1-1,-,TGTGCCAGCAGTTTTGAGCAGCTGAACACTGAAGCTTTCTTT,CASSFEQLNTEAFF
TRBV9,TRBD2,TRBJ2-5,few,TGTGCCAGCAGCTACCAGGCGGGGGGCGCAGAGACCCAGTACTTC,CASSYQAGGAETQYF
TRBV7-2,-,TRBJ2-3,-,TGTGCCAGCAGCCGCAGCGAGAGAAGGGTCGGAGATACGCAGTATTTT,CASSRSERRVGDTQYF
TRBV27,-,TRBJ1-1,-,TGTGCCAGCAGCCTTCAACCTTGGAACACTGAAGCTTTCTTT,CASSLQPWNTEAFF
TRBV11-2,-,TRBJ2-7,few,TGTGCCAGCAGCTTAGTATTACAGGACCGATCCTACGAGCAGTACTTC,CASSLVLQDRSYEQYF
TRBV7-2,TRBD1,TRBJ2-6,few,TGTGCCAGCAGCTTGACCCCGGGACAGCCCTACTCTGGGGCCAACGTCCTGACTTTC,CASSLTPGQPYSGANVLTF
TRBV6-5,TRBD2,TRBJ2-4,-,TGTGCCAGCATCCCGGCGGGGGAGGGAAACATTCAGTACTTC,CASIPAGEGNIQYF
TRBV20-1,-,TRBJ1-5,few,TGCAGTGCTAGAGATCTGAGGGGAGAACAGCCCCAGCATTTT,CSARDLRGEQPQHF
TRBV10-3,-,TRBJ2-1,many,TGTGCCACCCGCCCGACGGGCAATGAGCAGTTCTTC,CATRPTGNEQFF
TRBV10-3,TRBD2,TRBJ2-3,once,TGTGCCATCATGGGCGGGAGGGCCTTTGACACAGATACGCAGTATTTT,CAIMGGRAFDTDTQYF
TRBV14,-,TRBJ1-1,-,TGTGCCAGCAGCCGGGGTTTCACCACTGAAGCTTTCTTT,CASSRGFTTEAFF
TRBV20-1,-,TRBJ2-7,-,TGCAGTGCTAGAGTCGGAGCTTACGAGCAGTACTTC,CSARVGAYEQYF
TRBV9,TRBD2,TRBJ2-7,few,TGTGCCAGCAGCGTCTCGACTAGCGGGGGGCAGGGGGAGCAGTACTTC,CASSVSTSGGQGEQYF
TRBV5-5,-,TRBJ2-1,-,TGTGCCAGCAGCTTGAGTCCCCACCGGAGTGAGCAGTTCTTC,CASSLSPHRSEQFF
TRBV12-3/TRBV12-4,TRBD1,TRBJ1-5,many,TGTGCCAGCAGTCCACAGGGGAATCAGCCCCAGCATTTT,CASSPQGNQPQHF
TRBV5-1,-,TRBJ2-3,-,TGCGCCAGCAGCGTGCCAGGCGGAGATACGCAGTATTTT,CASSVPGGDTQYF
TRBV6-6,-,TRBJ2-7,few,TGTGCCAGCAGCCGAGAGTCCAACGAGCAGTACTTC,CASSRESNEQYF
TRBV12-5,-,TRBJ2-7,-,TGTGCTAGTGGTTTACATGGATCGGACGAGCAGTACTTC,CASGLHGSDEQYF
TRBV12-3/TRBV12-4,TRBD1,TRBJ2-3,many,TGTGCCAGCAGCCCCCCCGGACAGGGCCAAGATACGCAGTATTTT,CASSPPGQGQDTQYF
TRBV6-5,-,TRBJ2-7,-,TGTGCCAGCAGTTACACCCCGGGACTCCGGGACGAGCAGTACTTC,CASSYTPGLRDEQYF
TRBV3-1,-,TRBJ2-5,-,TGCCGAGCGTGTCCAGAGACCCAGTACTTC,CRACPETQYF
TRBV5-1,TRBD2,TRBJ2-7,-,TGCGCCAGCAGCATAGGGAGGACTAGCGGGAGTGGCGAGCAGTACTTC,CASSIGRTSGSGEQYF
TRBV12-3/TRBV12-4,-,TRBJ2-7,-,TGTGCCAGCAGTGCACCGGGGTTTGGCGAGCAGTACTTC,CASSAPGFGEQYF
TRBV2,-,TRBJ1-1,-,TGTGCCAGCAGTGAAGTCTGGAAAGCTTTCTTT,CASSEVWKAFF
TRBV7-2,TRBD1,TRBJ2-7,-,TGTGCCAGCAGCCATAGACAGGGGCCCTACGAGCAGTACTTC,CASSHRQGPYEQYF
TRBV12-3/TRBV12-4,-,TRBJ2-4,-,TGTGCCAGCAGTTTTTTGTCAGGGCTCAAAAACATTCAGTACTTC,CASSFLSGLKNIQYF
TRBV5-1,-,TRBJ1-5,many,TGCGCCAGCAGCCCAAATGGGCAGGGCAATCAGCCCCAGCATTTT,CASSPNGQGNQPQHF
TRBV12-3/TRBV12-4,-,TRBJ1-5,-,TGTGCCAGCAGTTTCAAACAGGGAGCGAGCAATCAGCCCCAGCATTTT,CASSFKQGASNQPQHF
TRBV6-5,-,TRBJ2-7,-,TGTGCCAGCGGCCGGGTCTCAGGAATATACGAGCAGTACTTC,CASGRVSGIYEQYF
TRBV2,TRBD1,TRBJ1-6,few,TGTGCCAGCCGCCGGGGACAGGGCAATTCACCCCTCCACTTT,CASRRGQGNSPLHF
TRBV12-5,-,TRBJ1-1,-,TGTGCTAGTGGTCAGTACACTGAAGCTTTCTTT,CASGQYTEAFF
TRBV7-2,-,TRBJ2-7,few,TGTGCCAGCAGCTTAAGTGGGGTGGGACCCTACTACGAGCAGTACTTC,CASSLSGVGPYYEQYF
TRBV5-1,TRBD1,TRBJ2-3,-,TGCGCCAGCAGCTTGGCGACAGGGGGCGCCGTCACAGGTACGCAGTATTTT,CASSLATGGAVTGTQYF
TRBV6-5,-,TRBJ2-7,few,TGTGCCAGCAGTTACTCGGGGACGCAAACCTACGAGCAGTACTTC,CASSYSGTQTYEQYF
TRBV20-1,-,TRBJ1-1,-,TGCAGTGCGAACAACGAAAAACCTGGGAACACTGAAGCTTTCTTT,CSANNEKPGNTEAFF